The 10 T cell receptor beta chains in this list originate from one sample, sequenced in a study of blood T cell repertoires in COVID-19. Using immunoSEQ multiplex PCR, the repertoire was profiled, and TCRdb retains in-frame clones only, with some absent. The table lists about 160,000 clones, about 90% of them singletons. Sample: peripheral blood. These receptors all stem from a man in his thirties or forties with COVID-19, enrolled during active disease.

This clone was found a few times. The chain is built from TRBV9 and TRBJ2-7; a weak D match, TRBD2 (6 bases). In germline, CDR1 is SGDLS, CDR2 YYNGEE. The CDR3 has 14 amino acids. Between the trimmed V and J ends, which lost 4 bases and 3 bases, there was a span of 14 bases. The CDR3 DNA is TGTGCCAGCAGCCCCCAGGGACTTTACTACGAGCAGTACTTC. Translation gives CASSPQGLYYEQYF.

CDR3 in DNA: TGTGCCAGCAGTCCGGCCATGGCGGATGGCTACACCTTC. Its protein product is CASSPAMADGYTF. This chain connects TRBV28 to TRBJ1-2; no firm D call. V lost 5 bases to trimming and J lost 6 bases, with 13 bases between them. There are 13 residues in the CDR3. Germline CDR1 and CDR2: MDHEN and SYDVKM.

The rearrangement uses TRBV7-9 and TRBJ2-1; D ambiguous. Trimming took off 7 bases at V and 8 bases at J, with 18 bases between the two ends. Germline V gene lookup returns CDR1 SEHNR and CDR2 FQNEAQ (reference sequence). The CDR3 extends over 14 amino acids. The CDR3 DNA sequence: TGTGCCAGCACCCAAATTGACTCCTCGGATGAGCAGTTCTTC. This translates into CASTQIDSSDEQFF.

The chain links TRBV29-1 to TRBJ2-7; D may be TRBD1 (6 bases). This CDR3 comprises 15 residues. The V gene lost 0 bases and the J gene lost 2 bases, with 14 bases spanning the gap. Germline values: CDR1 SQVTM, CDR2 ANQGSEA. Here the CDR3 DNA reads TGCAGCGTTGAAGAGATAGGTGGACAGCCCTACGAGCAGTACTTC. This codes for CSVEEIGGQPYEQYF.

The chain carries TRBV5-1 and TRBJ1-1; TRBD1 might be the D (6 bases). Germline V lookup: CDR1 SGHRS, CDR2 YFSETQ. V lost 4 bases and J lost 6, with 13 bases in between. The CDR3 extends over 13 amino acids. The CDR3 region has the DNA TGCGCCAGCAGCCCACAGGGAATTGCTGAAGCTTTCTTT. Protein product: CASSPQGIAEAFF.

V usage is TRBV2 and J usage is TRBJ1-1; no definite D call. Germline V gene sequence: CDR1 SNHLY, CDR2 FYNNEI. Trimming removed 4 bases at V and 1 base at J, with 10 bases between. This CDR3 region has 14 residues. The CDR3 loop is CASSARTPNTEAFF. The CDR3 nucleotides are TGTGCCAGCAGTGCAAGGACTCCGAACACTGAAGCTTTCTTT. The full variable domain, in which reference TRBV2 and TRBJ1-1 provide the parts outside the CDR3, is EPEVTQTPSHQVTQMGQEVILRCVPISNHLYFYWYRQILGQKVEFLVSFYNNEISEKSEIFDDQFSVERPDGSNFTLKIRSTKLEDSAMYFCASSARTPNTEAFFGQGTRLTVV.

This sequence joins TRBV12-5 and TRBJ1-5; 8 bases agree with TRBD1. V was clipped by 4 bases and J by 5 bases; unmatched bases: 10. This CDR3 has 16 residues. Germline values: CDR1 LGHNT, CDR2 FRNRAP. Here the CDR3 reads CASGWMTGAMDQPQHF. CDR3 in DNA: TGTGCTAGTGGTTGGATGACAGGGGCCATGGATCAGCCCCAGCATTTT.

The CDR3 DNA reads TGTGCCACCACGACCGGGACTAGCGGGATATACGAGCAGTACTTC. Residues: CATTTGTSGIYEQYF. The V gene is TRBV27, the J gene TRBJ2-7; 13 nucleotides align to TRBD2. The germline V gene has CDR1 MNHEY and CDR2 SMNVEV (reference sequence). This CDR3 has 15 amino acids. J lost 4 bases, V lost 10 bases, and 10 bases had no gene match.

The chain couples TRBV4-1 to TRBJ1-6; 7 bases agree with TRBD1. The trim removed 1 base at V and 2 bases at J, leaving 8 bases unmatched. Looked up from germline, CDR1 is MGHRA and CDR2 is YSYEKL. CDR3 length equals 18 residues. In DNA, the CDR3 is TGCGCCAGCAGCCAAGCCAGAACCGGGACAGCCTATAATTCACCCCTCCACTTT. Its translation is CASSQARTGTAYNSPLHF.

The chain joins TRBV11-2 to TRBJ2-1, with 10 bases fitting TRBD2. Trimming cost V 1 base and J 4 bases; bases outside gene matches: 4. CDR1 and CDR2 from the germline V gene are SGHAT and FQNNGV. The CDR3 totals 16 residues. In DNA form, the CDR3 reads TGTGCCAGCAGCTTAGTGGGTAGCGGGGGGTACAATGAGCAGTTCTTC. It encodes CASSLVGSGGYNEQFF.